Listed here are 2 T cell receptor beta chains from one sample, sequenced in a study of cytomegalovirus exposure and HLA in healthy donors. The primer mix had 60 Vbeta and 13 Jbeta primers. Sequencing was performed with immunoSEQ multiplex PCR; in TCRdb, only in-frame clones are kept and a portion is missing. The sample comprises under 200,000 clones, around 76% of which are singletons, and approximately 1.4% rests with the top ten. Source material: PBMCs. The receptors shown here come from a girl aged 5-17 years in good health and CMV-seropositive.

The chain couples TRBV7-9 to TRBJ2-5; 8 nucleotides align to TRBD1. V dropped 1 base and J dropped 6; count of bases not matched to a gene: 4. Germline V gene sequence: CDR1 SEHNR, CDR2 FQNEAQ (reference sequence). The CDR3 consists of 14 residues. CDR3 in DNA: TGTGCCAGCAGCTTAGGACAGGGGTTGCAGACCCAGTACTTC. Translating it yields CASSLGQGLQTQYF.

V gene TRBV9 combines with J gene TRBJ1-2; TRBD1 matches 8 bases. The trim removed 4 bases at V and 8 bases at J, leaving 16 bases unmatched. This CDR3 is built from 16 residues. The germline V gene encodes CDR1 SGDLS and CDR2 YYNGEE. CDR3 sequence reads: CASSPQQNGQGGGYTF. The CDR3 DNA follows: TGTGCCAGCAGCCCCCAACAGAACGGACAGGGAGGGGGCTACACCTTC. The whole variable domain, remainder taken from reference TRBV9 and TRBJ1-2, is DSGVTQTPKHLITATGQRVTLRCSPRSGDLSVYWYQQSLDQGLQFLIQYYNGEERAKGNILERFSAQQFPDLHSELNLSSLELGDSALYFCASSPQQNGQGGGYTFGSGTRLTVV.